One T cell receptor (beta chain) is described in this entry. Its antigen is unknown. These data originate in a study of T cell repertoires in cytomegalovirus infection. TCRdb analysed the reads with MiXCR anew, one entry per CDR3 protein. The table lists hundreds of thousands of distinct CDR3 sequences, under 55% of them singletons. Trimming removed 7 bases from V and 4 bases from J, with 23 bases in between. Looked up from germline, CDR1 is LNHDA and CDR2 is SQIVND (reference sequence). The CDR3 totals 17 residues. The chain combines TRBV19 with TRBJ1-3; possible D gene TRBD1, 5 bases. The specimen comprised cultured PBMCs, sampled from culture after CMV antigen stimulation. The sequence derives from a human donor in good health (CMV status not recorded). Some clones in this sample may be carry-over from other donors' samples. The CDR3 DNA reads TGTGCCAGTACGCCAAGCCCCGGGACTTCGGGGGGAAACACCATATATTTT. Its protein product is CASTPSPGTSGGNTIYF.